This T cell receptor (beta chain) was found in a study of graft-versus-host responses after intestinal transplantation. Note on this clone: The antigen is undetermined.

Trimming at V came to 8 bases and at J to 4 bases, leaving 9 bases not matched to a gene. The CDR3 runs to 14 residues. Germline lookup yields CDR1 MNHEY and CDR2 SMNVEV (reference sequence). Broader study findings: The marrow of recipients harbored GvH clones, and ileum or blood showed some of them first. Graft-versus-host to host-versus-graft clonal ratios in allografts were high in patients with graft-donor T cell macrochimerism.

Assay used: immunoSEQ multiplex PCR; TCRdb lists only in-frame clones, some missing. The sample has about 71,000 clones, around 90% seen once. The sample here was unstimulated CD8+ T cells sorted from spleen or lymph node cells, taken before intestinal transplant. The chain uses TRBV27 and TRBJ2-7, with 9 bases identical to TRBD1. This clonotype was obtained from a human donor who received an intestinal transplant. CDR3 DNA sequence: TGTGCCAGCGGCCCGGGACAGGGTACGTACGAGCAGTACTTC. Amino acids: CASGPGQGTYEQYF.